This T cell receptor (beta chain) emerged from a study of regulatory T cells in long-lasting Graves disease. Findings and limits, study-wide: Whereas approximately 950 public clonotypes were shared by new patients, persistent patients shared more, at 2,741. Repertoires from persistent disease leaned toward TRBV28, TRBJ1-2 and TRBJ2-5.

Time point defined: newly diagnosed GD, antithyroid drugs for less than 3 months. Extracted PBMC RNA gave rise to the TCR library. This clonotype appeared many times. Its antigen is currently unknown. CDR3 regions were amplified by Arm-PCR using iRepertoire HTBI primers to build TCR beta libraries. TCRdb re-called the multiplex PCR reads through MiXCR, storing one row per CDR3 protein. Of roughly 420,000 distinct CDR3 sequences listed, roughly 15% are singletons. The CDR3 contains 14 residues. Trimming took 5 bases from V and 3 from J, leaving 14 bases between them. Germline V gives CDR1 LGHDT, CDR2 YNNKEL (reference sequence). The sample was also reused in another study, on T cells in Graves' hyperthyroidism and ophthalmopathy. That investigation notes: Each diagnosis drew on symptoms, thyroxine, TRAb, thyroid ultrasound and orbital computed tomography findings. Among clonotypes expanded in thyroid above 0.001, most were also found in blood.

The rearrangement joins TRBV3-1 to TRBJ2-7; weak D call: TRBD1 (6 bases). This specimen was peripheral blood mononuclear cells (PBMCs), taken at new diagnosis, from a patient treated with antithyroid drugs. This TCR derives from a woman between 25 and 40 years old with Graves disease. CDR3 protein: CASSRGSGVYEQYF. In nucleotides, the CDR3 is TGTGCCAGCAGCAGGGGGTCTGGCGTCTACGAGCAGTACTTC.